What follows describes a single T cell receptor beta chain. The sample has other DNA sequences that encode this CDR3 too. The sample comes from a study of cytomegalovirus exposure and HLA in healthy donors. The PCR made use of 60 Vbeta and 13 Jbeta primers. Profiled with immunoSEQ multiplex PCR; TCRdb holds only in-frame clones, not every one. The sample contains some 180,000 clones, 70% to 85% of which appear only once. This receptor was obtained from a woman aged 55-69 years in good health and CMV-seropositive. The sequenced sample consisted of PBMCs.

The CDR3 region is CASSFGGGSTDTQYF. The CDR3, as DNA: TGTGCCAGCAGCTTTGGGGGGGGGAGCACAGATACGCAGTATTTT. The genes are TRBV5-6 and TRBJ2-3, with 7 bases that match TRBD2. Trimming at V came to 2 bases and at J to 0 bases, leaving 3 bases not matched to a gene. The CDR3 runs 15 residues. The germline V gene has CDR1 SGHDT and CDR2 YYEEEE.